The following is a T cell receptor (beta chain) sequence with its context. The data originate from a study of control samples from healthy donors and cancer patients. The V and J ends lost 2 bases and 0 bases respectively, with 8 bases between them. From germline, CDR1 is LNHDA and CDR2 SQIVND (reference sequence). This CDR3 has 15 amino acids. The data were produced by immunoSEQ multiplex PCR, yet TCRdb's version contains in-frame clones alone and is incomplete. The table has about 110,000 clones, approximately 90% seen once; the top ten hold 3.7%. The chain couples TRBV19 to TRBJ1-3; no definite D call. Sequences were obtained from PBMCs. The origin of this receptor is a woman aged 60-75 years with lung cancer. As DNA, the CDR3 is TGTGCCAGTAGTATACGACAAATCTCTGGAAACACCATATATTTT. It codes for CASSIRQISGNTIYF.